The entry below describes one T cell receptor beta chain. This entry comes from a study of cytomegalovirus exposure and HLA in healthy donors. The study ran its PCR with 60 Vbeta and 13 Jbeta primers. Profiling relied on immunoSEQ multiplex PCR, and the TCRdb table lists in-frame clones only, not all of them. The table lists about 140,000 clones, around 75% of them singletons. CDR1 is SGDLS and CDR2 is YYNGEE in the germline V gene. CDR3 length equals 16 residues. Trimming took 3 bases from V and 4 from J; bases not matched to a gene: 11. The J gene is TRBJ2-7, the V gene TRBV9, with 9 bases aligning to TRBD1. This clonotype was sampled from a female donor in good health and CMV-seronegative. What was sequenced was PBMCs. The CDR3 DNA is TGTGCCAGCAGCGCGACCGCCGGGACAGGGATATACGAGCAGTACTTC. It encodes CASSATAGTGIYEQYF. Supplemented by reference TRBV9 and TRBJ2-7, the full variable domain reads DSGVTQTPKHLITATGQRVTLRCSPRSGDLSVYWYQQSLDQGLQFLIQYYNGEERAKGNILERFSAQQFPDLHSELNLSSLELGDSALYFCASSATAGTGIYEQYFGPGTRLTVT.